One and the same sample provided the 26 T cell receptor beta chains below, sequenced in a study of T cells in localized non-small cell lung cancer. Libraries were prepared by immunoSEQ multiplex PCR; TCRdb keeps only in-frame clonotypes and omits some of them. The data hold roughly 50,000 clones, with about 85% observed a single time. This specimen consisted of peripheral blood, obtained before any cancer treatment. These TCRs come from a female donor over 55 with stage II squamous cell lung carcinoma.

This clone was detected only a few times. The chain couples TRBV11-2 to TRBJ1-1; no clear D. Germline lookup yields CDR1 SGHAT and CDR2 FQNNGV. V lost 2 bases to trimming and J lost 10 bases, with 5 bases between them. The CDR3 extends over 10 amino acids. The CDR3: CASSLSAAFF. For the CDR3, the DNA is TGTGCCAGCAGCTTATCTGCAGCTTTCTTT.

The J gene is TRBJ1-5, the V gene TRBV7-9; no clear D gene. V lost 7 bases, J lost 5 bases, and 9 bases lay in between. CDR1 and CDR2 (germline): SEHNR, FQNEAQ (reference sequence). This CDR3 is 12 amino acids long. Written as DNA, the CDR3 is TGTGCCAGCACGTGGGGAGATCAGCCCCAGCATTTT. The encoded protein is CASTWGDQPQHF.

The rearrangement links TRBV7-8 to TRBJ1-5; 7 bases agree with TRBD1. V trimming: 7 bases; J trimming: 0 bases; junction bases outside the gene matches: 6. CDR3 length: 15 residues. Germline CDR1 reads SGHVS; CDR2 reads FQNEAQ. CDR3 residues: CASNKQGNSNQPQHF. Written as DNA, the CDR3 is TGTGCCAGCAACAAACAGGGGAATAGCAATCAGCCCCAGCATTTT.

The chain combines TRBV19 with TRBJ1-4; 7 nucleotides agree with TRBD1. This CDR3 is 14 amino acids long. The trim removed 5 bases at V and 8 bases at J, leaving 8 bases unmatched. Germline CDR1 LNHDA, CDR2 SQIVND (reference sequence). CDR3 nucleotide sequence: TGTGCCAGTAGTCCAGGGACAGCCCCGGAAAAACTGTTTTTT. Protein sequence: CASSPGTAPEKLFF.

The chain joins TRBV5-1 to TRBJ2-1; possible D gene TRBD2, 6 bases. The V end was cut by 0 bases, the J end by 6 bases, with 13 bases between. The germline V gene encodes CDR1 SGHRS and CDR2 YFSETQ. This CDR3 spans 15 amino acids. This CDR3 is CASSLGDSSPNEQFF. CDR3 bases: TGCGCCAGCAGCTTGGGGGACTCCTCGCCCAATGAGCAGTTCTTC.

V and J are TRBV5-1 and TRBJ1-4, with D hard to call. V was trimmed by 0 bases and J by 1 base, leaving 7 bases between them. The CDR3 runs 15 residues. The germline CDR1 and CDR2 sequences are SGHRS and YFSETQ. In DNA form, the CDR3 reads TGCGCCAGCAGCTTGGCGGCAGAAACTAATGAAAAACTGTTTTTT. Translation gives CASSLAAETNEKLFF.

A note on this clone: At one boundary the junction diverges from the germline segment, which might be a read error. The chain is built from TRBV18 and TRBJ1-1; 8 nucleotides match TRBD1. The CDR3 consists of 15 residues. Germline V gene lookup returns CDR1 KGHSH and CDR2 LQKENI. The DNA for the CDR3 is TGTGCCAGCTCACCCCAATGGACAGGGAACTCTGAAGCTTTCTTT. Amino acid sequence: CASSPQWTGNSEAFF.

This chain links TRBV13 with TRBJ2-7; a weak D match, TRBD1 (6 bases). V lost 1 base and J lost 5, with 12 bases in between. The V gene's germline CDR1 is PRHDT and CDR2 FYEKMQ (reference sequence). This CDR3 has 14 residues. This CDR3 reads CASSLDRVTHEQYF. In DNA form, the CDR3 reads TGTGCCAGCAGCTTAGACAGGGTGACGCACGAGCAGTACTTC.

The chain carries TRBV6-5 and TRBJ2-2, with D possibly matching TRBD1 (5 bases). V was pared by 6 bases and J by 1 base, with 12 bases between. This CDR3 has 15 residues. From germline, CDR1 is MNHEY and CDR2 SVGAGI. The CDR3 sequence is CASRGPRRNTGELFF. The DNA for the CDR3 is TGTGCCAGCAGGGGGCCGAGACGGAACACCGGGGAGCTGTTTTTT.

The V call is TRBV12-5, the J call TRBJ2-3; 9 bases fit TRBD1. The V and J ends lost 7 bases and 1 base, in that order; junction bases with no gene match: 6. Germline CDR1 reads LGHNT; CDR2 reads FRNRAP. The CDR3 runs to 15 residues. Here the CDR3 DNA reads TGTGCTAGTGCCACGGGACAGGGCGGCACAGATACGCAGTATTTT. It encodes CASATGQGGTDTQYF. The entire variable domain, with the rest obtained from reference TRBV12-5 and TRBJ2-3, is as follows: DARVTQTPRHKVTEMGQEVTMRCQPILGHNTVFWYRQTMMQGLELLAYFRNRAPLDDSGMPKDRFSAEMPDATLATLKIQPSEPRDSAVYFCASATGQGGTDTQYFGPGTRLTVL.

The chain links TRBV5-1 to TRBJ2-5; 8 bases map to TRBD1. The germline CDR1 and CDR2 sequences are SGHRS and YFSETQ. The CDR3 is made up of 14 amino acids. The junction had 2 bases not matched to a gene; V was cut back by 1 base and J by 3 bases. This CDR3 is CASSLNRGEETQYF. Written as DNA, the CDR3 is TGCGCCAGCAGCTTGAACAGGGGGGAAGAGACCCAGTACTTC.

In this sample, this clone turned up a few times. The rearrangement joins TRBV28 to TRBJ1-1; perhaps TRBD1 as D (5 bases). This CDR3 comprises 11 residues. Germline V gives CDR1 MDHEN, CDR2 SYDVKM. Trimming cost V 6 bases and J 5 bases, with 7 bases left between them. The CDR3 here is CASRGRTEAFF. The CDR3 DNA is TGTGCCAGCAGGGGACGTACTGAAGCTTTCTTT.

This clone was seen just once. The CDR3 DNA follows: TGTGCCAGCAGCCAAGGGGGGGTAGGAGAGACCCAGTACTTC. As protein: CASSQGGVGETQYF. The V call is TRBV4-2, the J call TRBJ2-5, with D maybe TRBD2 (6 bases). Germline loops: CDR1 LGHNA, CDR2 YNFKEQ. The germline V and J ends were trimmed by 1 base and 4 bases, with 10 bases remaining between them. This CDR3 has 14 amino acids.

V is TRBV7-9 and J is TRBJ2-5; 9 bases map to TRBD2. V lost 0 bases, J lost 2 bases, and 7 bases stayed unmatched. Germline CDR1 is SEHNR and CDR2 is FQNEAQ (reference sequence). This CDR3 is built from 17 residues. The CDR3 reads CASSLALGLAGQETQYF. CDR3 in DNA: TGTGCCAGCAGCTTAGCGCTCGGGCTAGCGGGGCAAGAGACCCAGTACTTC. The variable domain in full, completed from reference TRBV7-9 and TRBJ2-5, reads DTGVSQNPRHKITKRGQNVTFRCDPISEHNRLYWYRQTLGQGPEFLTYFQNEAQLEKSRLLSDRFSAERPKGSFSTLEIQRTEQGDSAMYLCASSLALGLAGQETQYFGPGTRLLVL.

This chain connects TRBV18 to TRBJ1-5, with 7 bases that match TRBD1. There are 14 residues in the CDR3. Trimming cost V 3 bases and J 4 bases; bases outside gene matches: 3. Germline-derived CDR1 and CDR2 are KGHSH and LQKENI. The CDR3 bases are TGTGCCAGCTCACCCGGGACAGAGAATCAGCCCCAGCATTTT. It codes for CASSPGTENQPQHF. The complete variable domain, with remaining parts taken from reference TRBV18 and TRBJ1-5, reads NAGVMQNPRHLVRRRGQEARLRCSPMKGHSHVYWYRQLPEEGLKFMVYLQKENIIDESGMPKERFSAEFPKEGPSILRIQQVVRGDSAAYFCASSPGTENQPQHFGDGTRLSIL.

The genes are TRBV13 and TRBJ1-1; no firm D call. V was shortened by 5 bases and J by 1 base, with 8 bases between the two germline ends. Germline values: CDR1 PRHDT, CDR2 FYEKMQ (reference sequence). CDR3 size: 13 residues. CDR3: CASSPTSNTEAFF. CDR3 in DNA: TGTGCCAGCAGCCCGACTTCGAACACTGAAGCTTTCTTT.

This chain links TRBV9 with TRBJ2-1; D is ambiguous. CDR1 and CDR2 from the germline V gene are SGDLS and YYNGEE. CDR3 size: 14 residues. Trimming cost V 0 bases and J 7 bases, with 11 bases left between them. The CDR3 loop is CASSVEVAVNEQFF. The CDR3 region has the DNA TGTGCCAGCAGCGTAGAGGTAGCAGTGAATGAGCAGTTCTTC. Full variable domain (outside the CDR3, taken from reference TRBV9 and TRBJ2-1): DSGVTQTPKHLITATGQRVTLRCSPRSGDLSVYWYQQSLDQGLQFLIQYYNGEERAKGNILERFSAQQFPDLHSELNLSSLELGDSALYFCASSVEVAVNEQFFGPGTRLTVL.

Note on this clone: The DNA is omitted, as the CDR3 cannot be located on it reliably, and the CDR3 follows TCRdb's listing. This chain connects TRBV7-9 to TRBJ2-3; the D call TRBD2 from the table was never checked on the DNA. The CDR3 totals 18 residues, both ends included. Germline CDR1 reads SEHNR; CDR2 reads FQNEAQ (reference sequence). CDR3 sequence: CASSVGPGLAGEKDTQYF.

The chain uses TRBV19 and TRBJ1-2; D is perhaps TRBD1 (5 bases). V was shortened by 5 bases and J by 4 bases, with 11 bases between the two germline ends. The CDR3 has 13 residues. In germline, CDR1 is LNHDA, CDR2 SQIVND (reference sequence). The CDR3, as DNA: TGTGCCAGTAGTTCTCGGACAACCTATGGCTACACCTTC. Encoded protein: CASSSRTTYGYTF.

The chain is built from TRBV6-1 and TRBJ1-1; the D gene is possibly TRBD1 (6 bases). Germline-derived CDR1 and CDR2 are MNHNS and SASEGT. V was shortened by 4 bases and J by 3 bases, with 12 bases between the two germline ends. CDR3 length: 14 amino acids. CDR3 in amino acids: CASSVPTGHTEAFF. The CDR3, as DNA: TGTGCCAGCAGTGTCCCTACAGGGCACACTGAAGCTTTCTTT.

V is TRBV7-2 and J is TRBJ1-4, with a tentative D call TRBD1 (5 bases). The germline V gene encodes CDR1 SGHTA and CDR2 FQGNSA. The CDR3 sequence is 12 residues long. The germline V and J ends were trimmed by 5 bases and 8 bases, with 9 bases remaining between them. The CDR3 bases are TGTGCCAGCAGCCAGCAGGGAGAAAAACTGTTTTTT. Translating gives CASSQQGEKLFF.

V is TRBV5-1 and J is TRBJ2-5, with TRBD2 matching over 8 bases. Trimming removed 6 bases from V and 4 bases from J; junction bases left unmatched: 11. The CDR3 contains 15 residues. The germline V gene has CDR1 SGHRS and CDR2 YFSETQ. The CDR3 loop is CASTRSGGPGETQYF. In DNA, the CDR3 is TGCGCCAGCACCCGGTCGGGGGGGCCCGGAGAGACCCAGTACTTC.

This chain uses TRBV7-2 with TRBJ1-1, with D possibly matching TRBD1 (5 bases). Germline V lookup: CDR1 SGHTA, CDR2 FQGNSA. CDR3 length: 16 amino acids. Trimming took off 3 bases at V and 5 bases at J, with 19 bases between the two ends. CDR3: CASSFGPQVLGTEAFF. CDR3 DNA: TGTGCCAGCAGCTTCGGGCCACAGGTCTTAGGTACTGAAGCTTTCTTT. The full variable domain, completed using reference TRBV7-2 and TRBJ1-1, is GAGVSQSPSNKVTEKGKDVELRCDPISGHTALYWYRQSLGQGLEFLIYFQGNSAPDKSGLPSDRFSAERTGGSVSTLTIQRTQQEDSAVYLCASSFGPQVLGTEAFFGQGTRLTVV.

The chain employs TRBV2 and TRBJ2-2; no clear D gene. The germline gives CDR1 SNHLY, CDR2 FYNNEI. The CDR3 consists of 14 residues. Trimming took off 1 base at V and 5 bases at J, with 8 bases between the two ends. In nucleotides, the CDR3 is TGTGCCAGCAGTGAAGGGTCGAGGACCGGGGAGCTGTTTTTT. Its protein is CASSEGSRTGELFF.

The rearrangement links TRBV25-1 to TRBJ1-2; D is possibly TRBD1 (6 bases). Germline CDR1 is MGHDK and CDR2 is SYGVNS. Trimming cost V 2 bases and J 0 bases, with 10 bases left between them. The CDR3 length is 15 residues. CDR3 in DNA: TGTGCCAGCAGTGAACCCGGGACACCTAACTATGGCTACACCTTC. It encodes CASSEPGTPNYGYTF.

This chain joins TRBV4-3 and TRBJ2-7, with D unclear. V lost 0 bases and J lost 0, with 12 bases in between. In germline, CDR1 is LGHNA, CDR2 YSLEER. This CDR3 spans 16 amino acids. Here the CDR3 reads CASSQERSVFSYEQYF. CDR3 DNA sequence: TGCGCCAGCAGCCAAGAGAGGTCGGTGTTCTCCTACGAGCAGTACTTC.